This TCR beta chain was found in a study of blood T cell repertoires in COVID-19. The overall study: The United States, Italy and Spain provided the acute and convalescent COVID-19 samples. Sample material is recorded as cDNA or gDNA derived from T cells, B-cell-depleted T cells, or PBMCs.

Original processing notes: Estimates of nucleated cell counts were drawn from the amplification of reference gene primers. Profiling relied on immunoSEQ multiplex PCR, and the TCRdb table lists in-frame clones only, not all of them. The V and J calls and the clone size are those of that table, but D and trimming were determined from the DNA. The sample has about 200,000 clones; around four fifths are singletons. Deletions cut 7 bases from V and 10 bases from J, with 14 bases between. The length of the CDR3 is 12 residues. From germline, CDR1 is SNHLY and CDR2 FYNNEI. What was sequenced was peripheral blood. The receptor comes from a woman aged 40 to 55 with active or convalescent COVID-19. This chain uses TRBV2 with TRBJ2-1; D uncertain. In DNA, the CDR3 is TGTGCCAGCACATCCGCCCCCCGGGAGCAGTTCTTC. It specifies CASTSAPREQFF. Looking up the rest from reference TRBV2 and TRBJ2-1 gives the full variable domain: EPEVTQTPSHQVTQMGQEVILRCVPISNHLYFYWYRQILGQKVEFLVSFYNNEISEKSEIFDDQFSVERPDGSNFTLKIRSTKLEDSAMYFCASTSAPREQFFGPGTRLTVL.